The clone carrying this T cell receptor (beta chain) occurred many times. What it binds is not known. From the PCR reads, TCRdb called clonotypes with MiXCR, one entry per CDR3 protein. The sample lists roughly 630,000 distinct CDR3 sequences; about 25% were seen once. This CDR3 contains 14 residues. Germline-derived CDR1 and CDR2 are MNHEY and SVGAGI. The V end lost 0 bases, the J end lost 6 bases, and 11 bases lay between the germline ends. This record belongs to a study of molecular identifiers for immune sequencing clone quantification. Study-wide findings and caveats: Jurkat TCR RNA from one cell was spiked into about a million naive cells, and it was reportedly detectable there.

Sequenced: naive CD8+ T cells from blood, with Jurkat cell RNA spiked in. Subset denoted: FACS-sorted CD8+CD4-CCR7+CD45RA+ naive T cells. The chain joins TRBV6-5 to TRBJ1-2; tentative D call: TRBD1 (5 bases). The clonotype originates from a human donor in good health. Some libraries in this study had Jurkat cell RNA spiked in. The CDR3 DNA reads TGTGCCAGCAGTTACTCTGGGGGTGTAGATGGCTACACCTTC. It yields the protein CASSYSGGVDGYTF.